The 5 T cell receptor beta chains presented below share a single source sample, sequenced in a study of PD-1 blockade in mismatch repair-deficient tumors. The method was immunoSEQ multiplex PCR; TCRdb's version includes in-frame clones alone and lacks a portion of them. Seen here are about 60,000 clones, approximately 89% observed once, and the top ten hold approximately 15%. Sequenced here: peripheral blood, sampled 52 weeks after starting pembrolizumab. All receptors come from an adult with mismatch repair-deficient cancer.

The chain recombines TRBV4-2 with TRBJ1-4; weak D call: TRBD1 (6 bases). Per the germline V gene, CDR1 is LGHNA and CDR2 is YNFKEQ. The CDR3 sequence is 16 residues long. The V and J ends lost 0 bases and 7 bases respectively, with 15 bases between them. Here the CDR3 reads CASSQEYAGAGEKLFF. For the CDR3, the DNA is TGTGCCAGCAGCCAAGAATATGCAGGGGCAGGTGAAAAACTGTTTTTT.

V is TRBV28 and J is TRBJ2-5, with 7 bases identical to TRBD1. CDR3 length: 14 amino acids. The germline gives CDR1 MDHEN, CDR2 SYDVKM. With V trimmed by 7 bases and J by 5 bases, 10 bases remained unmatched. This chain's CDR3 is CASMGQTVVETQYF. As DNA, the CDR3 is TGTGCCAGCATGGGACAGACGGTCGTGGAGACCCAGTACTTC.

The chain combines TRBV11-3 with TRBJ1-1, with TRBD1 identical over 7 bases. Per germline, CDR1 SGHNT and CDR2 YENEEA. With V trimmed by 2 bases and J by 8 bases, 2 bases remained unmatched. The CDR3 loop spans 12 amino acids. The chain's CDR3 is CASSLRTGEAFF. CDR3 nucleotides: TGTGCCAGCAGCTTAAGGACAGGCGAAGCTTTCTTT.

For the CDR3, the DNA is TGTGCCAGCAGTTTAGTTGTGTCAGGGCTAGGAGGCTACACCTTC. It yields the protein CASSLVVSGLGGYTF. The chain combines TRBV28 with TRBJ1-2; TRBD1 is a possible D gene (5 bases). This CDR3 spans 15 amino acids. Germline V gene sequence: CDR1 MDHEN, CDR2 SYDVKM. The V end was cut by 2 bases, the J end by 8 bases, with 18 bases between.

V gene TRBV5-1 combines with J gene TRBJ2-3; 13 bases are shared with TRBD2. The CDR3 extends over 14 amino acids. Germline CDR1 SGHRS, CDR2 YFSETQ. J gave up 4 bases and V 7 bases, and 3 bases lay outside the gene matches. The CDR3 DNA reads as TGCGCCAGCGGGACTAGCGGGACGGCAGATACGCAGTATTTT. Residues: CASGTSGTADTQYF.